A selection of T cell receptor beta chains follows, all from one sample in a study of CD8 T cells in ankylosing spondylitis. One entry per CDR3 protein results from TCRdb running MiXCR on the 5' RACE reads. The sample lists some 840,000 distinct CDR3 sequences; over 9.5% were seen once. Input material: blood, either unsorted or a sorted T cell fraction (not recorded which). These receptors were obtained from a male donor with ankylosing spondylitis. CDR3s include the opening cysteine and the closing phenylalanine or tryptophan. Fields, in order: clone size, V gene, J gene, CDR3 length, D gene, CDR3 protein, CDR3 DNA. D genes are given only for firm matches. Only some rows state a clone size, as once, few, many or a class for expanded clones.

size: NA; V: TRBV4-1; J: TRBJ1-4; length: 16; D: NA; CDR3: CASSQEVSGTNEKLFF; DNA: TGCGCCAGCAGCCAAGAAGTTTCAGGGACTAATGAAAAACTGTTTTTT
size: NA; V: TRBV7-9; J: TRBJ2-5; length: 14; D: NA; CDR3: CASSLENKQETQYF; DNA: TGTGCCAGCAGCTTAGAGAACAAACAAGAGACCCAGTACTTC
size: few; V: TRBV14; J: TRBJ2-1; length: 16; D: NA; CDR3: CASSQVRGSSYNEQFF; DNA: TGTGCCAGCAGCCAAGTCCGAGGGAGCTCCTACAATGAGCAGTTCTTC
size: NA; V: TRBV7-2; J: TRBJ2-3; length: 13; D: NA; CDR3: CASSLGAWDTQYF; DNA: TGTGCCAGCAGCTTAGGGGCTTGGGATACGCAGTATTTT
size: few; V: TRBV7-3; J: TRBJ1-1; length: 13; D: TRBD1; CDR3: CASSPGRGHEAFF; DNA: TGTGCCAGCAGCCCCGGGAGGGGGCATGAAGCTTTCTTT
size: many; V: TRBV20-1; J: TRBJ1-2; length: 12; D: NA; CDR3: CSARGVNYGYTF; DNA: TGCAGTGCTAGGGGGGTTAACTATGGCTACACCTTC
size: few; V: TRBV29-1; J: TRBJ1-1; length: 13; D: NA; CDR3: CSVVQGVGTEAFF; DNA: TGCAGCGTTGTTCAGGGCGTTGGCACTGAAGCTTTCTTT
size: NA; V: TRBV20-1; J: TRBJ2-5; length: 13; D: TRBD1; CDR3: CSATQGARETQYF; DNA: TGCAGTGCTACGCAGGGGGCCCGAGAGACCCAGTACTTC
size: NA; V: TRBV6-1; J: TRBJ2-1; length: 16; D: TRBD1; CDR3: CASRVTDRVLPRKQFF; DNA: TGTGCCAGCAGAGTCACCGACAGGGTGCTCCCCCGAAAGCAGTTCTTC
size: NA; V: TRBV7-8; J: TRBJ2-1; length: 14; D: NA; CDR3: CASSGRLLANEQFF; DNA: TGTGCCAGCAGCGGGAGGTTACTGGCGAATGAGCAGTTCTTC
size: NA; V: TRBV5-1; J: TRBJ1-2; length: 13; D: NA; CDR3: CASGLGGAGGYTF; DNA: TGCGCCAGCGGCCTGGGGGGAGCCGGCGGCTACACCTTC
size: few; V: TRBV6-5; J: TRBJ1-2; length: 15; D: NA; CDR3: CASSYSGEWNYGYTF; DNA: TGTGCCAGCAGTTACTCGGGGGAGTGGAACTATGGCTACACCTTC
size: few; V: TRBV5-1; J: TRBJ2-3; length: 16; D: TRBD1; CDR3: CASSLYPGQYTDTQYF; DNA: TGCGCCAGCAGCTTATATCCGGGACAGTACACAGATACGCAGTATTTT
size: few; V: TRBV28; J: TRBJ1-3; length: 14; D: NA; CDR3: CASRGVEAGNTIYF; DNA: TGTGCCTCCCGGGGGGTGGAGGCTGGAAACACCATATATTTT
size: many; V: TRBV29-1; J: TRBJ2-1; length: 11; D: NA; CDR3: CSASLGDEQFF; DNA: TGCAGCGCTTCTCTGGGAGATGAGCAGTTCTTC
size: NA; V: TRBV20-1; J: TRBJ2-7; length: 16; D: TRBD2; CDR3: CCASRQRGTSDYEQYF; DNA: TGCTGTGCTAGTCGCCAAAGGGGGACTAGCGACTACGAGCAGTACTTC
size: few; V: TRBV6-2/TRBV6-3; J: TRBJ2-2; length: 14; D: NA; CDR3: CASSYRTYTGELFF; DNA: TGTGCCAGCAGTTACAGAACGTACACCGGGGAGCTGTTTTTT
size: few; V: TRBV7-2; J: TRBJ2-5; length: 12; D: NA; CDR3: CASSFNRQTQYF; DNA: TGTGCCAGCAGCTTTAACAGGCAGACCCAGTACTTC